The following is a TCR beta chain sequence with its context. Some clones are missing from TCRdb's copy, which holds only in-frame ones; the method was immunoSEQ multiplex PCR. The repertoire consists of approximately 130,000 clones, with more than 80% occurring once and the leading ten covering around a quarter. The data stem from a study of blood T cell repertoires in COVID-19. Across the study: Sites in the United States, Italy and Spain provided acute and convalescent COVID-19 samples. From T cells, B-cell-depleted T cells, or PBMCs came the material, which was cDNA or gDNA.

The sequenced material came from peripheral blood. The TCR sequence derives from a man between 65 and 85 years old with active or convalescent COVID-19.

CDR3 in amino acids: CASSLLAGGLEQFF. For the CDR3, the DNA is TGTGCCAGCAGCTTACTAGCCGGTGGGCTTGAGCAGTTCTTC. The genes are TRBV7-9 and TRBJ2-1, with D maybe TRBD2 (5 bases). The CDR3 runs 14 residues. V was shortened by 2 bases and J by 9 bases, with 14 bases between the two germline ends. The germline gives CDR1 SEHNR, CDR2 FQNEAQ (reference sequence).